These 9 T cell receptor beta chains came from one sample sequenced in a study of cytomegalovirus exposure and HLA in healthy donors. PCR was performed using 60 Vbeta and 13 Jbeta primers. Profiling relied on immunoSEQ multiplex PCR, and the TCRdb table lists in-frame clones only, not all of them. The table lists about 240,000 clones, 70% to 90% of them singletons. The source material was PBMCs. These receptors came from a girl aged 2-10 years in good health and CMV-seronegative.

A single count supports this clone. The chain links TRBV4-1 to TRBJ1-4; 8 bases align to TRBD1. This CDR3 has 16 amino acids. The germline V gene has CDR1 MGHRA and CDR2 YSYEKL. The V and J ends lost 2 bases and 5 bases, in that order; junction bases with no gene match: 7. The CDR3 here is CASSQPGQGQNEKLFF. In DNA form, the CDR3 reads TGCGCCAGCAGCCAACCCGGACAGGGACAAAATGAAAAACTGTTTTTT.

This chain connects TRBV5-1 to TRBJ2-7, with 9 bases lining up with TRBD1. CDR1 and CDR2 from the germline V gene are SGHRS and YFSETQ. V dropped 0 bases and J dropped 2; count of bases not matched to a gene: 6. The CDR3 runs to 16 residues. CDR3 DNA sequence: TGCGCCAGCAGCTTGGAAGGAGACAGGGGGACCTACGAGCAGTACTTC. Translating gives CASSLEGDRGTYEQYF. Full variable domain (missing parts from reference TRBV5-1 and TRBJ2-7): KAGVTQTPRYLIKTRGQQVTLSCSPISGHRSVSWYQQTPGQGLQFLFEYFSETQRNKGNFPGRFSGRQFSNSRSEMNVSTLELGDSALYLCASSLEGDRGTYEQYFGPGTRLTVT.

This clone showed up just once. The V call is TRBV30, the J call TRBJ2-5; TRBD2 matches 7 bases. The CDR3 spans 14 residues. The V gene's germline CDR1 is GTSNPN and CDR2 SVGIG (reference sequence). V shed 5 bases and J 7 bases; nucleotides not matched to a gene: 13. This chain's CDR3 is CAWARGRAGGTQYF. The CDR3 region has the DNA TGTGCCTGGGCCCGGGGGAGGGCCGGGGGGACCCAGTACTTC.

The rearrangement joins TRBV4-2 to TRBJ2-7; 8 positions match TRBD2. Germline V gene sequence: CDR1 LGHNA, CDR2 YNFKEQ. This CDR3 has 14 residues. J was trimmed by 2 bases and V by 1 base; bases with no gene match: 1. The CDR3 nucleotides are TGTGCCAGCAGCCAAGCGGGAGGGGCCTACGAGCAGTACTTC. Translation: CASSQAGGAYEQYF.

The gene calls are TRBV10-3 and TRBJ2-7; D possibly corresponds to TRBD1 (5 bases). CDR3 size: 12 residues. Trimming took 5 bases from V and 5 from J, leaving 10 bases between them. The V gene's germline CDR1 is ENHRY and CDR2 SYGVKD. This CDR3 is CAISWGPNEQYF. DNA of the CDR3: TGTGCCATCAGTTGGGGCCCGAACGAGCAGTACTTC.

The V and J genes are TRBV29-1 and TRBJ1-1; 7 bases map to TRBD1. V gave up 6 bases and J gave up 1 base; unmatched junction bases: 8. The germline gives CDR1 SQVTM, CDR2 ANQGSEA. The CDR3 is 14 amino acids. CDR3 residues: CSVIPGQRNTEAFF. For the CDR3, the DNA is TGCAGCGTGATCCCGGGACAGCGGAACACTGAAGCTTTCTTT. The complete variable domain, with remaining parts taken from reference TRBV29-1 and TRBJ1-1, reads SAVISQKPSRDICQRGTSLTIQCQVDSQVTMMFWYRQQPGQSLTLIATANQGSEATYESGFVIDKFPISRPNLTFSTLTVSNMSPEDSSIYLCSVIPGQRNTEAFFGQGTRLTVV.

A word on this clone: The junction does not match germline at one end; this may be a read error. V and J are TRBV5-1 and TRBJ2-7, with TRBD1 matching over 9 bases. This CDR3 has 17 amino acids. Germline V CDR1 and CDR2: SGHRS, YFSETQ. CDR3 bases: TGCGCCAGCAGCTTGGCCGGCAACTGGGACAGGGACTACGAGCAGTCCTTC. It yields the protein CASSLAGNWDRDYEQSF.

This rearrangement joins TRBV4-1 to TRBJ1-2; no clear D gene. There are 15 residues in the CDR3. Germline assignment: CDR1 MGHRA and CDR2 YSYEKL. The V and J ends lost 0 bases and 4 bases respectively, with 12 bases between them. CDR3 loop: CASSQDVQARYGYTF. The CDR3 coding sequence is TGCGCCAGCAGCCAAGATGTTCAGGCACGCTATGGCTACACCTTC.

This sequence joins TRBV4-2 and TRBJ2-5; 10 nucleotides line up with TRBD2. Germline lookup yields CDR1 LGHNA and CDR2 YNFKEQ. The CDR3 runs 20 residues. V trimming: 2 bases; J trimming: 1 base; junction bases outside the gene matches: 16. In nucleotides, the CDR3 is TGTGCCAGCAGCCAATTCTGGCGAGCGGGAGGGGGGGCGAGCCAAGAGACCCAGTACTTC. Its protein product is CASSQFWRAGGGASQETQYF.